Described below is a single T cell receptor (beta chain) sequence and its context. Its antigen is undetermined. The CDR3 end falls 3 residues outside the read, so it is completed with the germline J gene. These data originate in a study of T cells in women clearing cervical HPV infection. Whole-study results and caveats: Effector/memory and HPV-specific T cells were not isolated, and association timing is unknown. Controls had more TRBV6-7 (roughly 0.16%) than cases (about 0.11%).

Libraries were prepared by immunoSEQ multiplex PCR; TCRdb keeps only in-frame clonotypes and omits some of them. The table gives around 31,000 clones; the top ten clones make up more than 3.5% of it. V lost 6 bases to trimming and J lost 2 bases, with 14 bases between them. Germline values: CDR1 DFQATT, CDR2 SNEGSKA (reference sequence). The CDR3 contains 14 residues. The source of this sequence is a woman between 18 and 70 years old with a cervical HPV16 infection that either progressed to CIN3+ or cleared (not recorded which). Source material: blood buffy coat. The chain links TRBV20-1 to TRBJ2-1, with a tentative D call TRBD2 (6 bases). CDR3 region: CSAKTSPTYNEQFF. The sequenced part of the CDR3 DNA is TGCAGTGCCAAAACTAGCCCCACCTACAATGAG.